Detailed here is one T cell receptor beta chain. Its target is unknown. The table came from immunoSEQ multiplex PCR; TCRdb's copy has only in-frame clones and leaves some out. The table includes 60,000 to 65,000 clones, around 80% detected once. This sample was included in a study of OX40 agonist ivuxolimab in advanced cancers. Study-level results: Among the nonresponders, some also had low normalized T-cell clonal expansion. Compared with others, partial responders at 0.1-3.0 mg/kg displayed clonal expansion among the lowest.

The CDR3 loop spans 15 amino acids. Germline lookup yields CDR1 MNHNS and CDR2 SASEGT. With 7 bases clipped from V and 2 bases from J, the junction kept 9 bases outside the gene matches. Sequencing used CD4+ or CD8+ T cells sorted from blood, obtained in a trial of the OX40 agonist ivuxolimab. The TCR comes from an adult with an advanced solid tumor such as melanoma, head and neck, liver or kidney cancer. The genes are TRBV6-1 and TRBJ2-5, with TRBD1 matching over 8 bases. The DNA for the CDR3 is TGTGCCAGCACTCAAGGACAGGGTGGTCAAGAGACCCAGTACTTC. Protein sequence: CASTQGQGGQETQYF.